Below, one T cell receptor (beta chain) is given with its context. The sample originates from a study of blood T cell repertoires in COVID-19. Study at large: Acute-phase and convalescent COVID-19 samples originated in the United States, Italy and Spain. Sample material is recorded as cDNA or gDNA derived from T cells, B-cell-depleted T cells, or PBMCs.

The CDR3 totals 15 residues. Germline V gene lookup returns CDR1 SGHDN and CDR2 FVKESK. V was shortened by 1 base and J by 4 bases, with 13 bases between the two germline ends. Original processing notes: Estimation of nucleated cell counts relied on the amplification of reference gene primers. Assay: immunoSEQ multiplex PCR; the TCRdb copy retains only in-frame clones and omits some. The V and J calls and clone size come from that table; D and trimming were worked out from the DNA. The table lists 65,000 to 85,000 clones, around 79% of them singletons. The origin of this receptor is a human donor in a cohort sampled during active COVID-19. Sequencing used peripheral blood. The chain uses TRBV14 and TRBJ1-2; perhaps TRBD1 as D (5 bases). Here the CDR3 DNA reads TGTGCCAGCAGCCAAGGAGAGACAGCCAGCTATGGCTACACCTTC. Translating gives CASSQGETASYGYTF.